A single sample gave rise to the 27 T cell receptor beta chains below, sequenced in a study of T cell changes during pregnancy in multiple sclerosis. Profiling relied on immunoSEQ multiplex PCR, and the TCRdb table lists in-frame clones only, not all of them. The sample includes 30,000 to 45,000 clones, 91% of them seen just once. Sequenced material: CD8+ T cells from peripheral blood mononuclear cells, taken after pregnancy. The receptors were sampled from a female donor with multiple sclerosis, enrolled in a pregnancy study.

The V gene is TRBV27, the J gene TRBJ1-1; the D is unclear. This CDR3 has 14 residues. Per the germline V gene, CDR1 is MNHEY and CDR2 is SMNVEV (reference sequence). Trimming shortened V by 0 bases and J by 6 bases, and 11 bases separated the two germline ends. CDR3 in amino acids: CASSLSTRFSEAFF. In DNA form, the CDR3 reads TGTGCCAGCAGTTTATCGACAAGGTTCTCTGAAGCTTTCTTT.

The genes are TRBV5-1 and TRBJ2-1; 9 nucleotides align to TRBD2. Germline trimming cut 4 bases from V and 0 bases from J; bases unmatched to any gene: 8. Germline loops: CDR1 SGHRS, CDR2 YFSETQ. This CDR3 comprises 17 residues. The CDR3 spells CASSQGTSRYSYNEQFF. CDR3 DNA: TGCGCCAGCAGCCAAGGGACTAGCAGGTACTCCTACAATGAGCAGTTCTTC. Looking up the rest from reference TRBV5-1 and TRBJ2-1 gives the full variable domain: KAGVTQTPRYLIKTRGQQVTLSCSPISGHRSVSWYQQTPGQGLQFLFEYFSETQRNKGNFPGRFSGRQFSNSRSEMNVSTLELGDSALYLCASSQGTSRYSYNEQFFGPGTRLTVL.

This rearrangement joins TRBV2 to TRBJ1-6, with TRBD1 identical over 8 bases. Per the germline V gene, CDR1 is SNHLY and CDR2 is FYNNEI. The CDR3 loop spans 15 amino acids. The J segment lost 6 bases and the V segment lost 9 bases, leaving 10 bases of the junction unmatched. The CDR3, as DNA: TGTGCCAGTTCTGGACAGGGCACAGGTAATTCACCCCTCCACTTT. Amino acid sequence: CASSGQGTGNSPLHF.

This rearrangement joins TRBV9 to TRBJ2-7; 7 bases are a match to TRBD2. This CDR3 is built from 15 residues. Germline lookup yields CDR1 SGDLS and CDR2 YYNGEE. Trimming cost V 0 bases and J 3 bases; bases outside gene matches: 6. The CDR3 DNA reads TGTGCCAGCAGCGTAGACGGGGGGTTGGGCTACGAGCAGTACTTC. Translated, it gives CASSVDGGLGYEQYF.

The chain recombines TRBV20-1 with TRBJ1-1, with D unclear. V shed 6 bases and J shed 4 bases, with 6 bases lying between them. The CDR3 totals 10 residues. The germline V gene has CDR1 DFQATT and CDR2 SNEGSKA (reference sequence). The CDR3 DNA is TGCAGTGCCCATAGCACTGAAGCTTTCTTT. Translating gives CSAHSTEAFF.

The chain is built from TRBV7-9 and TRBJ2-1; 9 bases match TRBD2. J gave up 2 bases and V 2 bases, and 7 bases lay outside the gene matches. CDR3 length: 17 amino acids. Germline CDR1 and CDR2: SEHNR and FQNEAQ (reference sequence). CDR3 in amino acids: CASSLRTLAGTYNEQFF. The CDR3 nucleotides are TGTGCCAGCAGCTTAAGGACTCTAGCGGGAACCTACAATGAGCAGTTCTTC.

This clone was counted once. V is TRBV7-2 and J is TRBJ1-5, with TRBD1 identical over 7 bases. V was pared by 1 base and J by 7 bases, with 4 bases of the junction left unmatched. The length of the CDR3 is 14 residues. Germline V gene sequence: CDR1 SGHTA, CDR2 FQGNSA. CDR3 sequence (DNA): TGTGCCAGCAGCTTAGAACAGGGGATACAGCCCCAGCATTTT. Its translation: CASSLEQGIQPQHF.

The rearrangement links TRBV5-1 to TRBJ2-2; 7 positions match TRBD1. V was pared by 2 bases and J by 5 bases, with 6 bases of the junction left unmatched. This CDR3 comprises 15 residues. The germline gives CDR1 SGHRS, CDR2 YFSETQ. CDR3 region: CASSFRTGSTGELFF. In DNA form, the CDR3 reads TGCGCCAGCAGCTTCAGGACAGGTTCTACCGGGGAGCTGTTTTTT.

In DNA, the CDR3 is TGTGCCAGCAGTGAATCGGGGATCTCCTACGAGCAGTACTTC. This codes for CASSESGISYEQYF. The V gene is TRBV6-1, the J gene TRBJ2-7; tentative D call: TRBD2 (5 bases). The ends were cut back, 2 bases at V and 0 bases at J, with 8 bases in the middle. This CDR3 is 14 amino acids long. Germline assignment: CDR1 MNHNS and CDR2 SASEGT.

This chain links TRBV27 with TRBJ2-1; 7 nucleotides line up with TRBD2. The germline V gene encodes CDR1 MNHEY and CDR2 SMNVEV (reference sequence). The CDR3 consists of 14 residues. The trim removed 2 bases at V and 7 bases at J, leaving 5 bases unmatched. The CDR3 is CASSLAGVSNEQFF. For the CDR3, the DNA is TGTGCCAGCAGTTTAGCGGGAGTTTCGAATGAGCAGTTCTTC.

This chain joins TRBV7-9 and TRBJ2-5, with 7 bases aligning to TRBD1. Unmatched junction bases numbered 2, after V lost 3 bases and J lost 4 bases. The CDR3 is 13 amino acids. The germline V gene encodes CDR1 SEHNR and CDR2 FQNEAQ (reference sequence). CDR3 amino acids: CASSLAGGETQYF. As DNA, the CDR3 is TGTGCCAGCAGCTTGGCAGGGGGAGAGACCCAGTACTTC.

The chain combines TRBV7-3 with TRBJ2-3; 11 bases match TRBD2. Germline CDR1 SGHTA, CDR2 FQGTGA. The CDR3 totals 15 residues. V dropped 0 bases and J dropped 4; count of bases not matched to a gene: 0. The CDR3 coding sequence is TGTGCCAGCAGCTTAACTAGCGGGAGGGCAGATACGCAGTATTTT. Amino acids: CASSLTSGRADTQYF.

The chain has TRBV4-1 and TRBJ1-2, with a tentative D call TRBD1 (6 bases). The germline V gene has CDR1 MGHRA and CDR2 YSYEKL. The CDR3 extends over 15 amino acids. Trimming removed 1 base from V and 4 bases from J, with 13 bases in between. The CDR3 spells CASSQANAGAYGYTF. CDR3 nucleotides: TGCGCCAGCAGCCAAGCAAATGCAGGGGCCTATGGCTACACCTTC.

The chain uses TRBV28 and TRBJ2-7; 9 bases align to TRBD2. Losses at the gene ends were 6 bases for V and 5 bases for J; bases not matched to a gene: 14. CDR3 size: 16 residues. From germline, CDR1 is MDHEN and CDR2 SYDVKM. The CDR3 sequence is CASRKVAGVGNNEQYF. In DNA, the CDR3 is TGTGCCAGCAGAAAAGTAGCGGGAGTGGGTAATAACGAGCAGTACTTC. Supplemented by reference TRBV28 and TRBJ2-7, the full variable domain reads DVKVTQSSRYLVKRTGEKVFLECVQDMDHENMFWYRQDPGLGLRLIYFSYDVKMKEKGDIPEGYSVSREKKERFSLILESASTNQTSMYLCASRKVAGVGNNEQYFGPGTRLTVT.

The V gene is TRBV2, the J gene TRBJ2-6; 8 nucleotides align to TRBD2. The CDR3 has 16 amino acids. With 6 bases clipped from V and 4 bases from J, the junction kept 8 bases outside the gene matches. Germline V gene lookup returns CDR1 SNHLY and CDR2 FYNNEI. The CDR3 protein is CASREEAGAGANVLTF. As DNA, the CDR3 is TGTGCCAGCAGGGAGGAAGCGGGAGCCGGGGCCAACGTCCTGACTTTC.

The J gene is TRBJ2-1, the V gene TRBV7-3; 9 positions match TRBD2. Germline CDR1 is SGHTA and CDR2 is FQGTGA. V shed 1 base and J 7 bases; nucleotides not matched to a gene: 2. The CDR3 has 14 amino acids. Here the CDR3 DNA reads TGTGCCAGCAGCTTAAGCGGGGGGGCGAATGAGCAGTTCTTC. Amino acids: CASSLSGGANEQFF.

The gene calls are TRBV29-1 and TRBJ2-7, with TRBD2 identical over 13 bases. V dropped 4 bases and J dropped 4; count of bases not matched to a gene: 7. CDR1 and CDR2 from the germline V gene are SQVTM and ANQGSEA. This CDR3 contains 15 residues. Written as DNA, the CDR3 is TGCAGCGTTGTTGGGACTAGCGGGAACCCATACGAGCAGTACTTC. It is translated as CSVVGTSGNPYEQYF.

This chain links TRBV10-3 with TRBJ2-7; 10 nucleotides line up with TRBD2. This CDR3 spans 15 amino acids. The germline V gene has CDR1 ENHRY and CDR2 SYGVKD. V dropped 7 bases and J dropped 3; count of bases not matched to a gene: 9. CDR3 region: CAIISKRGGYYEQYF. CDR3 sequence (DNA): TGTGCCATCATTTCCAAGCGGGGGGGTTACTACGAGCAGTACTTC.

The J gene is TRBJ1-5, the V gene TRBV6-1; D is possibly TRBD1 (5 bases). The V and J ends lost 10 bases and 2 bases respectively, with 15 bases between them. The CDR3 spans 14 residues. The germline gives CDR1 MNHNS, CDR2 SASEGT. The CDR3 nucleotides are TGTGCCATTGCGGAGGGGCCTGGCAATCAGCCCCAGCATTTT. Translating gives CAIAEGPGNQPQHF.

V and J are TRBV14 and TRBJ2-7; weak D call: TRBD1 (5 bases). Germline loops: CDR1 SGHDN, CDR2 FVKESK. Trimming took off 4 bases at V and 1 base at J, with 11 bases between the two ends. This CDR3 comprises 14 residues. Written as DNA, the CDR3 is TGTGCCAGCAGCCTTCTGCAGGGATCCTACGAGCAGTACTTC. Protein: CASSLLQGSYEQYF.

The CDR3 is CASSLGQGNLNEQFF. The CDR3 bases are TGTGCCAGCAGCTTAGGACAGGGAAATTTAAATGAGCAGTTCTTC. The V call is TRBV13, the J call TRBJ2-1, with D maybe TRBD1 (6 bases). Deletions cut 0 bases from V and 7 bases from J, with 13 bases between. Germline assignment: CDR1 PRHDT and CDR2 FYEKMQ (reference sequence). The CDR3 consists of 15 residues.

CDR3 region: CASSLGTDFYGYTF. The CDR3 region has the DNA TGTGCCAGCAGCTTAGGGACAGACTTCTATGGCTACACCTTC. This sequence joins TRBV7-2 and TRBJ1-2; a possible D gene is TRBD1 (6 bases). CDR1 SGHTA and CDR2 FQGNSA come from the germline V gene. V was pared by 1 base and J by 4 bases, with 10 bases between. This CDR3 has 14 residues.

This chain links TRBV28 with TRBJ2-5; a weak D match, TRBD2 (6 bases). CDR1 is MDHEN and CDR2 is SYDVKM in the germline V gene. The CDR3 extends over 16 amino acids. V was pared by 3 bases and J by 1 base, with 15 bases between. The CDR3 sequence: CASSFSPQGLQETQYF. CDR3 DNA sequence: TGTGCCAGCAGTTTTTCCCCCCAGGGACTCCAAGAGACCCAGTACTTC.

The J gene is TRBJ2-7, the V gene TRBV4-1; the match to TRBD2 covers 11 bases. V shed 3 bases, J shed 4 bases, and the junction held 8 bases outside the gene matches. CDR3 length: 16 residues. The germline V gene encodes CDR1 MGHRA and CDR2 YSYEKL. This chain's CDR3 is CASSQGPSGRQYEQYF. Written as DNA, the CDR3 is TGCGCCAGCAGCCAGGGTCCTAGCGGGAGGCAGTACGAGCAGTACTTC.

Only one count was recorded for this clone. The chain combines TRBV4-2 with TRBJ2-7; D gene unclear. Germline values: CDR1 LGHNA, CDR2 YNFKEQ. V gave up 4 bases and J gave up 1 base, with 11 bases separating them. This CDR3 contains 14 residues. DNA of the CDR3: TGTGCCAGCAGCCGGAAAGGAGAGTCCTACGAGCAGTACTTC. Residues: CASSRKGESYEQYF.

V gene TRBV7-9 combines with J gene TRBJ1-1, with unresolved D. Germline CDR1 SEHNR, CDR2 FQNEAQ (reference sequence). The ends were cut back, 5 bases at V and 7 bases at J, with 11 bases in the middle. This CDR3 contains 12 residues. CDR3 in DNA: TGTGCCAGCAGCGGGCGGGAGATTGAAGCTTTCTTT. This gives the protein CASSGREIEAFF.

This rearrangement joins TRBV9 to TRBJ2-1; 9 bases fit TRBD1. Germline loops: CDR1 SGDLS, CDR2 YYNGEE. Unmatched junction bases numbered 2, after V lost 3 bases and J lost 7 bases. The CDR3 runs 13 residues. The CDR3 DNA follows: TGTGCCAGCAGCGCCGGACAGGGGAATGAGCAGTTCTTC. The encoded protein is CASSAGQGNEQFF.